Presented here are 14 T cell receptor beta chains from one specimen sequenced in a study of T cell responses to AZD1222 COVID-19 vaccine. Assay: immunoSEQ multiplex PCR; the TCRdb copy retains only in-frame clones and omits some. Here the sample spans 70,000 to 75,000 clones, less than 85% being singletons. The material sequenced was peripheral blood, taken 28 days after the second AZD1222 dose. The receptors originated from an adult who received the AZD1222 COVID-19 vaccine.

This chain joins TRBV27 and TRBJ1-5; TRBD1 aligns across 7 bases. J lost 3 bases, V lost 6 bases, and 2 bases had no gene match. CDR1 is MNHEY and CDR2 is SMNVEV in the germline V gene (reference sequence). The CDR3 loop spans 13 amino acids. The CDR3 region is CASRGQYNQPQHF. CDR3 coding DNA: TGTGCCAGCAGGGGACAGTACAATCAGCCCCAGCATTTT.

This chain uses TRBV4-1 with TRBJ2-7; tentatively, D is TRBD1 (5 bases). Germline values: CDR1 MGHRA, CDR2 YSYEKL. The CDR3 is 16 residues long. Trimming removed 0 bases from V and 3 bases from J, with 15 bases in between. Written as DNA, the CDR3 is TGCGCCAGCAGCCAAGAGGCAGGGTCTAGATTCTACGAGCAGTACTTC. Its protein product is CASSQEAGSRFYEQYF.

The chain uses TRBV19 and TRBJ1-1; TRBD1 might be the D (5 bases). The CDR3 runs to 14 residues. Germline V gene data show CDR1 as LNHDA and CDR2 as SQIVND (reference sequence). The V gene lost 3 bases and the J gene lost 6 bases, with 14 bases spanning the gap. CDR3 in DNA: TGTGCCAGTAGTATGTGGCAGGGAAGCGCTGAAGCTTTCTTT. Translating gives CASSMWQGSAEAFF.

This clone was seen just once. The J gene is TRBJ2-1, the V gene TRBV19; 13 bases map to TRBD2. The CDR3 extends over 14 amino acids. V shed 7 bases and J 7 bases; nucleotides not matched to a gene: 4. Germline V CDR1 and CDR2: LNHDA, SQIVND (reference sequence). CDR3 residues: CASTPGLAGNEQFF. The CDR3 DNA is TGTGCCAGTACCCCGGGACTAGCGGGAAATGAGCAGTTCTTC.

The rearrangement uses TRBV25-1 and TRBJ1-2, with D perhaps TRBD1 (6 bases). The germline V and J ends were trimmed by 5 bases and 4 bases, with 11 bases remaining between them. This CDR3 has 13 amino acids. Germline V gene lookup returns CDR1 MGHDK and CDR2 SYGVNS. CDR3 sequence reads: CASSWTEGYGYTF. Written as DNA, the CDR3 is TGTGCCAGCAGTTGGACAGAGGGCTATGGCTACACCTTC.

A remark on this clone: This CDR3 is also generated by other DNA sequences in the sample. The chain employs TRBV12-3 or TRBV12-4 and TRBJ1-5; no reliable D call. The CDR3 runs to 12 residues. Trimming shortened V by 3 bases and J by 5 bases, and 5 bases separated the two germline ends. CDR3 residues: CASSLGDQPQHF. The CDR3 coding sequence is TGTGCCAGCAGTTTGGGAGATCAGCCCCAGCATTTT.

As regards this clone: The junction and the germline gene differ at one end; a read error may be behind it. This chain links TRBV30 with TRBJ2-1, with TRBD1 identical over 9 bases. Germline CDR1 reads GTSNPN; CDR2 reads SVGIG (reference sequence). The CDR3 totals 12 residues. The chain's CDR3 is CAWSASGTGIVF. As DNA, the CDR3 is TGTGCCTGGAGTGCTTCTGGGACAGGGATCGTCTTC.

This chain joins TRBV3-1 (or the pseudogene TRBV3-2) and TRBJ2-1; D might be TRBD2 (5 bases). The CDR3 sequence is 16 residues long. With 4 bases removed from V and 7 bases from J, the gap between germline ends came to 20 bases. Germline assignment: CDR1 LGHDT and CDR2 YNNKEL (reference sequence). The CDR3 is CASSPSMAGLGNEQFF. CDR3 bases: TGTGCCAGCAGCCCAAGCATGGCGGGCCTGGGGAATGAGCAGTTCTTC.

The V and J genes are TRBV12-2 and TRBJ1-1. TRBV12-2 is a listed pseudogene. The CDR3 is 16 amino acids. As DNA, the CDR3 is TGTGCAAGTCGCTCAGCTCATAGACCGGGACCGCGGTCTCCTTTCTTT. This translates into CASRSAHRPGPRSPFF.

The CDR3 is CASTGFNYGYTF. The CDR3 DNA follows: TGTGCCAGCACAGGGTTTAACTATGGCTACACCTTC. The genes are TRBV6-5 and TRBJ1-2, with D possibly TRBD1 on 5 matching bases. V was clipped by 7 bases and J by 1 base, with 7 bases between them. This CDR3 contains 12 residues. CDR1 and CDR2 from the germline V gene are MNHEY and SVGAGI.

The chain recombines TRBV10-3 with TRBJ1-1; no firm D call. The V gene's germline CDR1 is ENHRY and CDR2 SYGVKD. Between the trimmed V and J ends, which lost 2 bases and 0 bases, there was a span of 10 bases. This CDR3 has 15 amino acids. The CDR3 DNA follows: TGTGCCATCAGTGAGCCAACAGCTATGAACACTGAAGCTTTCTTT. As protein: CAISEPTAMNTEAFF.

The rearrangement uses TRBV28 and TRBJ1-2; 8 bases fit TRBD1. The V gene end was trimmed by 8 bases and the J gene end by 5 bases; junction bases not matched to a gene: 4. Germline V gene lookup returns CDR1 MDHEN and CDR2 SYDVKM. The CDR3 totals 12 residues. The CDR3 nucleotides are TGTGCCAGCTCGGGACAGGAATATGGCTACACCTTC. This codes for CASSGQEYGYTF.

This chain connects TRBV30 to TRBJ1-1; 7 nucleotides match TRBD1. The trim removed 6 bases at V and 3 bases at J, leaving 10 bases unmatched. From germline, CDR1 is GTSNPN and CDR2 SVGIG (reference sequence). The CDR3 is 14 amino acids. The CDR3 DNA sequence: TGTGCCTGTCGAAGGGGGCCTGGGGACACTGAAGCTTTCTTT. Protein sequence: CACRRGPGDTEAFF.

CDR3 coding DNA: TGTGCCAGCAGCTTAGAACCCCGATCGGGACTAGCGGGGGCCTACGAGCAGTACTTC. Its translation is CASSLEPRSGLAGAYEQYF. V is TRBV7-9 and J is TRBJ2-7, with 14 positions matching TRBD2. Looked up from germline, CDR1 is SEHNR and CDR2 is FQNEAQ (reference sequence). Trimming removed 1 base from V and 2 bases from J; junction bases left unmatched: 10. The CDR3 spans 19 residues. Full variable domain (rest looked up from reference TRBV7-9 and TRBJ2-7): DTGVSQNPRHKITKRGQNVTFRCDPISEHNRLYWYRQTLGQGPEFLTYFQNEAQLEKSRLLSDRFSAERPKGSFSTLEIQRTEQGDSAMYLCASSLEPRSGLAGAYEQYFGPGTRLTVT.